This is a list of T cell receptor beta chains from one sample in a study of blood T cell repertoires in COVID-19. Clones were sequenced by immunoSEQ multiplex PCR, and TCRdb holds only the in-frame ones, with some missing. The sample has approximately 12,000 clones, roughly 82% seen once; the top ten hold 3% to 4.5%. Material for sequencing was peripheral blood. The receptors stem from a woman in her sixties with acute or convalescent COVID-19. Both conserved end residues are part of each CDR3. The D gene is left open where the match is weak. Some rows mark clone size as missing; the rest say once, few, many or name a class of expanded clone.

cdr3_nt cdr3_aa clone_size d_call j_call v_call cdr3_length
TGTGCCAGCTCACCTGACGGGTATAATTCACCCCTCCACTTT CASSPDGYNSPLHF . . TRBJ1-6 TRBV18 14
TGTGCCAGCAGCTCAGGGGGACAGTTAAATCAGCCCCAGCATTTT CASSSGGQLNQPQHF . TRBD1 TRBJ1-5 TRBV7-8 15
TGTGCCAGCTCACCATCGTTAGTACAGGGTACTGGAAACACCATATATTTT CASSPSLVQGTGNTIYF . . TRBJ1-3 TRBV18 17
TGTGCCAGCAGTTCTGATACTATCGAAGCTTTCTTT CASSSDTIEAFF . . TRBJ1-1 TRBV6-5 12
TGTGCCAGCAGTGAAGGGGGGGGTTACCAGCCCCAGCATTTT CASSEGGGYQPQHF . . TRBJ1-5 TRBV6-1 14
TGTGCCAGCAGTTACCTCCGGGACAGGGGCCACAATGAGCAGTTCTTC CASSYLRDRGHNEQFF few TRBD1 TRBJ2-1 TRBV6-2/TRBV6-3 16
TGTGCCAGCAGCCAAGACCGACAGGCCACCTGGCCCCTCCACTTT CASSQDRQATWPLHF . . TRBJ1-6 TRBV4-2 15
TGTGCCAGCAGCTTGTCAATTTCTGGAAACACCATATATTTT CASSLSISGNTIYF few . TRBJ1-3 TRBV11-2 14
TGCAGCGTTCAATCCATTAATATAGGCAGGGGTCCTGAAGCTTTCTTT CSVQSINIGRGPEAFF . . TRBJ1-1 TRBV29-1 16
TGCGCCAGCAGACAACAGCCTTTCTCCTACAATGAGCAGTTCTTC CASRQQPFSYNEQFF . . TRBJ2-1 TRBV5-1 15
TGCGCCAGCAGCTTGATGGCAACGGGAGCCAAAAACATTCAGTACTTC CASSLMATGAKNIQYF . . TRBJ2-4 TRBV5-1 16
TGTGCCAGTAGTTCACAGGGTTTAGAGACCCAGTACTTC CASSSQGLETQYF . . TRBJ2-5 TRBV19 13
TGTGCCAGCAGTATAGGACTAGCGGTTAACAATGAGCAGTTCTTC CASSIGLAVNNEQFF . TRBD2 TRBJ2-1 TRBV27 15
TGCAGCGTCGCGCTTGGAGTCAATCAGCCCCAGCATTTT CSVALGVNQPQHF . . TRBJ1-5 TRBV29-1 13
TGTGCCAGTAGTATATCGGGGGAGGGTGGCTATGGCTACACCTTC CASSISGEGGYGYTF . . TRBJ1-2 TRBV19 15
TGTGCCAGCAGCGCCGACAGTTTCCAAGAGACCCAGTACTTC CASSADSFQETQYF . . TRBJ2-5 TRBV7-3 14
TGTGCCAGCAGGCCGGGACAGAGTAGCAATCAGCCCCAGCATTTT CASRPGQSSNQPQHF . TRBD1 TRBJ1-5 TRBV6-5 15
TGCGCCAGCAGCTTGACAGGGGGTTTCAATCAGCCCCAGCATTTT CASSLTGGFNQPQHF . TRBD1 TRBJ1-5 TRBV5-1 15
TGTGCCAGCAGTTTACGTAGGGGGGGTCCAGCTTTCTTT CASSLRRGGPAFF . . TRBJ1-1 TRBV27 13
TGTGCCAGCAGCTCGCCCTATTACCCGGGACAGGGGTTCTCGGAGCAGTACTTC CASSSPYYPGQGFSEQYF . TRBD1 TRBJ2-7 TRBV11-3 18
TGTGCCAGCAGCCAAGCACAGAGCTCCTATAATTCACCCCTCCACTTT CASSQAQSSYNSPLHF . . TRBJ1-6 TRBV3-1/TRBV3-2 16
TGTGCCAGCAGCCCCCCAGGCGGGACAGGAAATTCACCCCTCCACTTT CASSPPGGTGNSPLHF few TRBD1 TRBJ1-6 TRBV7-9 16
TGTGCCAGCAGTCTCGACAGTTCCTCCTCTGGAAACACCATATATTTT CASSLDSSSSGNTIYF once . TRBJ1-3 TRBV2 16
TGTGCCAGCAGTTTATACAGGGTCAATCAGCCCCAGCATTTT CASSLYRVNQPQHF . . TRBJ1-5 TRBV28 14
TGTGCCAGCAGCCAAGTGGGACAGGGTACCTACGAGCAGTACTTC CASSQVGQGTYEQYF . TRBD1 TRBJ2-7 TRBV3-1/TRBV3-2 15
TGCAGCTCCCGGACAGGTTCGAACACTGAAGCTTTCTTT CSSRTGSNTEAFF . TRBD1 TRBJ1-1 TRBV29-1 13
TGTGCCAGCAGCCTAATCCCAGATACGCAGTATTTT CASSLIPDTQYF . . TRBJ2-3 TRBV12-3/TRBV12-4 12
TGTGCCAGCAGCCAGGATAAGGGGGCAGACTATGGCTACACCTTC CASSQDKGADYGYTF . TRBD1 TRBJ1-2 TRBV4-2 15
TGTGCCAGCAGCGCCGGGTTGGGGCCGAATTCACCCCTCCACTTT CASSAGLGPNSPLHF . . TRBJ1-6 TRBV7-3 15
TGTGCCAGCAGCCAAGATAGGACAGGGGGGGAAGCTTTCTTT CASSQDRTGGEAFF few TRBD1 TRBJ1-1 TRBV3-1/TRBV3-2 14
TGTGCCAGCAGCTTAGCCAGGGGACTAGCAGGGGAGCAGTACTTC CASSLARGLAGEQYF . TRBD2 TRBJ2-7 TRBV7-9 15
TGTGCCAGCAGCTTGAACAGGGCTGTAGAAGGCTACACCTTC CASSLNRAVEGYTF few . TRBJ1-2 TRBV5-5 14
TGCAGCGGAGATCCGGCGGGGATAGGAACTGAAGCTTTCTTT CSGDPAGIGTEAFF once . TRBJ1-1 TRBV29-1 14
TGTGCCAGCTCATCCAACAGGGCAAACTATGGCTACACCTTC CASSSNRANYGYTF . . TRBJ1-2 TRBV18 14
TGTGCCAGCCGCGTCGGACAGGGAAACACCATATATTTT CASRVGQGNTIYF . . TRBJ1-3 TRBV6-5 13
TGTGCCAGCAGCTTTGGGGGGTACGAGCAGTACTTC CASSFGGYEQYF . . TRBJ2-7 TRBV5-5 12